The 10 T cell receptor beta chains below all came from one sample that was sequenced in a study of T cell repertoires in cytomegalovirus infection. One entry per CDR3 protein results from TCRdb running MiXCR on the reads. Among about 130,000 distinct CDR3 sequences listed, approximately 8.8% were seen once. Source material: PBMCs. These receptors were obtained from a human donor in good health (CMV status not recorded). Some clones in this sample may be carry-over from other donors' samples.

This chain joins TRBV2 and TRBJ1-3, with D possibly matching TRBD1 (5 bases). From germline, CDR1 is SNHLY and CDR2 FYNNEI. The CDR3 totals 14 residues. V shed 7 bases and J shed 0 bases, with 10 bases lying between them. CDR3 amino acids: CASTGGNSGNTIYF. CDR3 coding DNA: TGTGCCAGCACGGGGGGAAACTCTGGAAACACCATATATTTT.

This chain uses TRBV15 with TRBJ1-6; D is possibly TRBD1 (5 bases). This CDR3 contains 17 residues. V gave up 5 bases and J gave up 8 bases, with 22 bases separating them. The germline gives CDR1 LNHNV, CDR2 YYDKDF (reference sequence). Here the CDR3 reads CATSAWDDGRWDSPLHF. In DNA form, the CDR3 reads TGTGCCACCAGCGCCTGGGACGACGGAAGGTGGGATTCACCCCTCCACTTT.

This clonotype was counted between two and nine times. The CDR3 nucleotides are TGTGCCAGCAGTCATGTAAAGAACACTGAAGCTTTCTTT. Translated, it gives CASSHVKNTEAFF. V is TRBV28 and J is TRBJ1-1; D is ambiguous. V was pared by 5 bases and J by 1 base, with 8 bases between. This CDR3 region has 13 residues. The germline V gene encodes CDR1 MDHEN and CDR2 SYDVKM. The whole variable domain, filled in from reference TRBV28 and TRBJ1-1, reads DVKVTQSSRYLVKRTGEKVFLECVQDMDHENMFWYRQDPGLGLRLIYFSYDVKMKEKGDIPEGYSVSREKKERFSLILESASTNQTSMYLCASSHVKNTEAFFGQGTRLTVV.

There are a few counts of this clonotype. The chain couples TRBV29-1 to TRBJ1-2; TRBD1 agrees at 9 bases. From germline, CDR1 is SQVTM and CDR2 ANQGSEA. Germline trimming cut 7 bases from V and 5 bases from J; bases unmatched to any gene: 8. CDR3 length: 13 residues. This chain's CDR3 is CSARDREGYGYTF. The CDR3 DNA is TGCAGCGCTCGGGACAGGGAGGGATATGGCTACACCTTC.

This clonotype has ten or more counts. V gene TRBV29-1 combines with J gene TRBJ2-5; 10 bases agree with TRBD1. Trimming at V came to 6 bases and at J to 5 bases, leaving 3 bases not matched to a gene. The CDR3 totals 12 residues. The germline gives CDR1 SQVTM, CDR2 ANQGSEA. The CDR3 region is CSVGQGGETQYF. DNA of the CDR3: TGCAGCGTCGGACAGGGGGGCGAGACCCAGTACTTC.

This clonotype was seen ten or more times. This rearrangement joins TRBV11-2 to TRBJ2-4; 10 bases agree with TRBD1. The length of the CDR3 is 19 residues. The ends lost 0 bases at V and 0 bases at J; junction bases unmatched: 8. Per germline, CDR1 SGHAT and CDR2 FQNNGV. CDR3 in amino acids: CASSLDGTGANLAKNIQYF. The CDR3, as DNA: TGTGCCAGCAGCTTAGACGGGACAGGGGCTAATCTAGCCAAAAACATTCAGTACTTC.

This clonotype was counted ten times or more. V is TRBV3-1 and J is TRBJ2-5; D is perhaps TRBD2 (6 bases). Germline assignment: CDR1 LGHDT and CDR2 YNNKEL (reference sequence). V dropped 0 bases and J dropped 4 bases, with 15 bases sitting between them. The CDR3 runs 16 residues. CDR3 sequence reads: CASSQDGVAVVETQYF. CDR3 DNA sequence: TGTGCCAGCAGCCAAGATGGCGTAGCGGTAGTAGAGACCCAGTACTTC.

This clonotype occurred many times. The chain carries TRBV12-3 or TRBV12-4 and TRBJ1-1; maybe TRBD1 (5 bases). Trimming cost V 4 bases and J 5 bases, with 17 bases left between them. The CDR3 sequence is 15 residues long. The CDR3 here is CASSYTGTKETEAFF. The CDR3 region has the DNA TGTGCCAGCAGTTATACCGGGACCAAGGAGACTGAAGCTTTCTTT.

This clonotype was seen just once. This rearrangement joins TRBV5-1 to TRBJ2-1, with 7 bases fitting TRBD2. V shed 1 base, J shed 0 bases, and the junction held 1 base outside the gene matches. The CDR3 covers 15 residues. The V gene's germline CDR1 is SGHRS and CDR2 YFSETQ. The CDR3: CASSLSGVSYNEQFF. The CDR3, as DNA: TGCGCCAGCAGCTTGAGCGGGGTCTCCTACAATGAGCAGTTCTTC.

This clonotype was recorded many times. The CDR3 loop reads CASVPGQEFYGYTF. The CDR3 DNA is TGTGCCAGCGTCCCGGGACAGGAGTTCTATGGCTACACCTTC. The chain is built from TRBV2 and TRBJ1-2; 8 bases fit TRBD1. There are 14 residues in the CDR3. With V trimmed by 8 bases and J by 4 bases, 9 bases remained unmatched. CDR1 and CDR2 from the germline V gene are SNHLY and FYNNEI.